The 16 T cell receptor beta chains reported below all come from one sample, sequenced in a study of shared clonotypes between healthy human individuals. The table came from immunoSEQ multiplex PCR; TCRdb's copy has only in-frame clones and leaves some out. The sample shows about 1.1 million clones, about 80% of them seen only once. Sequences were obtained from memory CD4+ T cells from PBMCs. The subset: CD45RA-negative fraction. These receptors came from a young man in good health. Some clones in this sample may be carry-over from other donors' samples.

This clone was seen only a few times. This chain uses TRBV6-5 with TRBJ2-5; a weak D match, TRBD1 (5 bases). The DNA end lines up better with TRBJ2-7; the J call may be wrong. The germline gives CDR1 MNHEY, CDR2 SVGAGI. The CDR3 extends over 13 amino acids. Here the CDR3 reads CASSSPAGYEQYF. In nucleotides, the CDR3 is TGTGCCAGCAGTTCACCTGCAGGGTACGAGCAGTACTTC.

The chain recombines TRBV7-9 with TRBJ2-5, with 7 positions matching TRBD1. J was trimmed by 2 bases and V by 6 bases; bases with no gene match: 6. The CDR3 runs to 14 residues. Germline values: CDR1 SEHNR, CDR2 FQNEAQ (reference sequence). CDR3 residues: CASRPGTAQETQYF. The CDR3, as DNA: TGTGCCAGCAGACCCGGGACAGCACAAGAGACCCAGTACTTC. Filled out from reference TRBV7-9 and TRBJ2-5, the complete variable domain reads DTGVSQNPRHKITKRGQNVTFRCDPISEHNRLYWYRQTLGQGPEFLTYFQNEAQLEKSRLLSDRFSAERPKGSFSTLEIQRTEQGDSAMYLCASRPGTAQETQYFGPGTRLLVL.

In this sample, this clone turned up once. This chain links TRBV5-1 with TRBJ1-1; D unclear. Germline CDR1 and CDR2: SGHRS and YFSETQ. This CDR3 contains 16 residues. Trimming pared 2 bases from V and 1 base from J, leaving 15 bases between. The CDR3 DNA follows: TGCGCCAGCAGCTTTCAGGTTTTCGAATCGAACACTGAAGCTTTCTTT. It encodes CASSFQVFESNTEAFF. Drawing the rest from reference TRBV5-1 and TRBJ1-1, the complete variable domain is KAGVTQTPRYLIKTRGQQVTLSCSPISGHRSVSWYQQTPGQGLQFLFEYFSETQRNKGNFPGRFSGRQFSNSRSEMNVSTLELGDSALYLCASSFQVFESNTEAFFGQGTRLTVV.

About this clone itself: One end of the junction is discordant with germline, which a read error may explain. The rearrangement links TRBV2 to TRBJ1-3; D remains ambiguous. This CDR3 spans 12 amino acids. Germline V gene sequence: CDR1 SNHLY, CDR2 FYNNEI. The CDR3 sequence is CASSGQRNTIYF. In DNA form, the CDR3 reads TGTGCCAGTAGTGGTCAAAGAAACACCATATATTTT. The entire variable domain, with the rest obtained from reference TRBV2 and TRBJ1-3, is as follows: EPEVTQTPSHQVTQMGQEVILRCVPISNHLYFYWYRQILGQKVEFLVSFYNNEISEKSEIFDDQFSVERPDGSNFTLKIRSTKLEDSAMYFCASSGQRNTIYFGEGSWLTVV.

The CDR3 loop is CASSAGIYEQYF. The CDR3, as DNA: TGTGCCAGCAGCGCGGGGATCTACGAGCAGTACTTC. This rearrangement joins TRBV6-6 to TRBJ2-7, with D possibly being TRBD2 (6 bases). Germline V lookup: CDR1 MNHNY, CDR2 SVGAGI (reference sequence). Between the trimmed V and J ends, which lost 6 bases and 3 bases, there was a span of 9 bases. This CDR3 region has 12 residues.

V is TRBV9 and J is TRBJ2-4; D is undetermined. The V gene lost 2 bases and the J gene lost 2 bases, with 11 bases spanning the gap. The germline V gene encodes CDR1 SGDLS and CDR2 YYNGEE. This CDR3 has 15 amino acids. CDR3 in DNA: TGTGCCAGCAGCGTTAACACCTATCCCAAAAACATTCAGTACTTC. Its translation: CASSVNTYPKNIQYF.

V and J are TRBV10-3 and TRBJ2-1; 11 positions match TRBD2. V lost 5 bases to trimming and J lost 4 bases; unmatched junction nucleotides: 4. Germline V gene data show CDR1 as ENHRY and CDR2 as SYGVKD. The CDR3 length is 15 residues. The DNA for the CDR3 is TGTGCCATCAGTCTACTAGCGGGAGAGTACAATGAGCAGTTCTTC. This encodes CAISLLAGEYNEQFF.

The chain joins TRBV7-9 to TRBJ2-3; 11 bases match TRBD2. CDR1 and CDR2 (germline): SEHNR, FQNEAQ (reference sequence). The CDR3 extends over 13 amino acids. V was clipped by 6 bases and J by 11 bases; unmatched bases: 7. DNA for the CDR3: TGTGCCAGCAGAGCTGGGACTAGCGGAAAGCAGTATTTT. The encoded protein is CASRAGTSGKQYF.

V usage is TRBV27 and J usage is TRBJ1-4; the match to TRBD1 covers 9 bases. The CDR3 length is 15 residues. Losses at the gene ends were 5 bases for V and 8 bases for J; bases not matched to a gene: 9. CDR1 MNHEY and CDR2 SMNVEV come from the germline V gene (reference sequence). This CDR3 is CASSPYRGRREKLFF. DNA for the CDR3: TGTGCCAGCAGTCCCTACAGGGGGCGGCGGGAAAAACTGTTTTTT.

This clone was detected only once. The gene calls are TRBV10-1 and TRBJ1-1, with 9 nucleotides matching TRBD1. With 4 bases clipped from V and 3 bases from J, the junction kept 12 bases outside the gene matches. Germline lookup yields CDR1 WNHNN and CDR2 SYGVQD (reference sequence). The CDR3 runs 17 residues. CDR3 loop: CASSGPGQGRRDTEAFF. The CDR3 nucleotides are TGCGCCAGCAGTGGACCGGGACAGGGAAGAAGGGACACTGAAGCTTTCTTT.

The CDR3 is CASSMGQGFGYGYTF. The CDR3, as DNA: TGCGCCAGTTCTATGGGACAGGGGTTCGGCTATGGCTACACCTTC. The rearrangement uses TRBV4-1 and TRBJ1-2, with 10 bases aligning to TRBD1. CDR1 is MGHRA, CDR2 YSYEKL, per germline. The CDR3 runs to 15 residues. With V trimmed by 9 bases and J by 4 bases, 11 bases remained unmatched.

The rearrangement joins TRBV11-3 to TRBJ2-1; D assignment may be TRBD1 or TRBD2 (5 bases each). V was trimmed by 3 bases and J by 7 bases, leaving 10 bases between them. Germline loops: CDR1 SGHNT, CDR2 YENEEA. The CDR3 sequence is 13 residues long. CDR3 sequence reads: CASSLGERNEQFF. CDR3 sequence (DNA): TGTGCCAGCAGCTTGGGGGAGAGAAATGAGCAGTTCTTC.

CDR3 region: CATSRVYNEKLFF. As DNA, the CDR3 is TGTGCCACCAGCAGAGTATATAATGAAAAACTGTTTTTT. This chain connects TRBV15 to TRBJ1-4; no clear D gene. The CDR3 totals 13 residues. Germline CDR1 and CDR2: LNHNV and YYDKDF (reference sequence). V lost 1 base to trimming and J lost 4 bases, with 4 bases between them.

This CDR3 is CASSFLGSGVSYNEQFF. Here the CDR3 DNA reads TGTGCCAGCAGCTTCCTCGGTAGCGGGGTTTCCTACAATGAGCAGTTCTTC. The V and J genes are TRBV5-4 and TRBJ2-1; 8 nucleotides line up with TRBD2. The CDR3 has 17 residues. CDR1 and CDR2 (germline): SGHNT, YYREEE (reference sequence). The V and J ends lost 2 bases and 1 base, in that order; junction bases with no gene match: 8.

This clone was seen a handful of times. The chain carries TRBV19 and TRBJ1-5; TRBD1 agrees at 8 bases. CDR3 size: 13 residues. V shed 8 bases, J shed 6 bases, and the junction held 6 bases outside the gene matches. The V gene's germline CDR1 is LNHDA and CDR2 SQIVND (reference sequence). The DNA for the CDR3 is TGTGCCAGTCGCACAGGGGGGATTCAGCCCCAGCATTTT. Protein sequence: CASRTGGIQPQHF.

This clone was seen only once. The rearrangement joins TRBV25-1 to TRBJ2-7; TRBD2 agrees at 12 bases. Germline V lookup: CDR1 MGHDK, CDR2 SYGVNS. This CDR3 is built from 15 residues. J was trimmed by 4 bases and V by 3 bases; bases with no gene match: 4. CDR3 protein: CASSDHGLAGYEQYF. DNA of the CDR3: TGTGCCAGCAGTGACCATGGACTAGCGGGATACGAGCAGTACTTC.